This passage covers 10 T cell receptor beta chains from one sample sequenced in a study of Ad26.COV2.S vaccination and SARS-CoV-2 variants. Indicated treatment: some 20 received Ad26.COV2.S at low or high dose, single or two shots; several received placebo; per-sample allocation not given. Sample collection was performed on day 63 after the first vaccine or placebo injection. This table comes from immunoSEQ multiplex PCR, and its TCRdb copy is limited to in-frame clones, with some not included. The sample consists of 500,000 or so clones, roughly nine tenths of them appearing once. This sample comprised peripheral blood, obtained in a trial of Ad26.COV2.S vaccine versus placebo. The receptors shown here come from a person aged 18-60 years who received the Ad26.COV2.S COVID-19 vaccine or a placebo.

The chain has TRBV5-8 and TRBJ1-6; D call uncertain. Germline loops: CDR1 SGHTS, CDR2 YDEGEE. The CDR3 covers 12 residues. Trimming took off 0 bases at V and 10 bases at J, with 5 bases between the two ends. The CDR3 coding sequence is TGTGCCAGCAGCTTGGATGTCTCACCCCTCCACTTT. It specifies CASSLDVSPLHF. Together with reference TRBV5-8 and TRBJ1-6, the CDR3 gives the full variable domain: EAGVTQSPTHLIKTRGQQATLRCSPISGHTSVYWYQQALGLGLQFLLWYDEGEERNRGNFPPRFSGRQFPNYSSELNVNALELEDSALYLCASSLDVSPLHFGNGTRLTVT.

The V call is TRBV6-5, the J call TRBJ1-5, with 7 positions matching TRBD1. This CDR3 contains 14 residues. V lost 6 bases and J lost 5; bases outside the gene matches: 7. Germline CDR1 is MNHEY and CDR2 is SVGAGI. The CDR3 nucleotides are TGTGCCAGCAGCCCGGGACAGACAGATCAGCCCCAGCATTTT. Its protein is CASSPGQTDQPQHF.

This clone was found a few times. The chain couples TRBV7-7 to TRBJ1-1; tentatively, D is TRBD1 (6 bases). CDR1 and CDR2 (germline): SSHAT, FNYEAQ (reference sequence). The CDR3 spans 13 residues. Trimming pared 5 bases from V and 2 bases from J, leaving 9 bases between. CDR3 sequence (DNA): TGTGCCAGCAGCCAGGACAGTAACACTGAAGCTTTCTTT. It is translated as CASSQDSNTEAFF.

The chain combines TRBV4-3 with TRBJ2-7; 11 bases fit TRBD2. J gave up 7 bases and V 4 bases, and 12 bases lay outside the gene matches. Germline CDR1 is LGHNA and CDR2 is YSLEER. CDR3 length: 16 amino acids. CDR3 sequence reads: CASSPRLAGPLEEQYF. In nucleotides, the CDR3 is TGCGCCAGCAGCCCTCGACTAGCGGGGCCCCTAGAAGAGCAGTACTTC.

The chain is built from TRBV5-4 and TRBJ2-2, with D hard to call. Germline-derived CDR1 and CDR2 are SGHNT and YYREEE (reference sequence). Trimming shortened V by 4 bases and J by 2 bases, and 18 bases separated the two germline ends. This CDR3 is built from 17 residues. DNA for the CDR3: TGTGCCAGCAGCCGGGTAGGTCGCAGGCCTAACACCGGGGAGCTGTTTTTT. Protein sequence: CASSRVGRRPNTGELFF.

The rearrangement links TRBV16 to TRBJ1-1, with D unresolved. Trimming left V 2 bases short and J 4 bases short, with 11 bases between. Germline CDR1 KGHSY, CDR2 FQNENV. The length of the CDR3 is 14 residues. The CDR3 region has the DNA TGTGCCAGCAGCCAAGGAAGGGAAGCCACTGAAGCTTTCTTT. It yields the protein CASSQGREATEAFF.

This clone has ten or more counts. The chain has TRBV27 and TRBJ2-7; D is unresolved. V gave up 7 bases and J gave up 2 bases, with 21 bases separating them. Germline V CDR1 and CDR2: MNHEY, SMNVEV (reference sequence). The CDR3 contains 16 residues. In DNA, the CDR3 is TGTGCCAGCAACTCTATGCTTGGGTCCGACCCCTACGAGCAGTACTTC. It yields the protein CASNSMLGSDPYEQYF.

The rearrangement uses TRBV6-1 and TRBJ2-7, with 7 bases identical to TRBD1. CDR3 length: 16 amino acids. J was trimmed by 3 bases and V by 4 bases; bases with no gene match: 12. Germline loops: CDR1 MNHNS, CDR2 SASEGT. The CDR3 spells CASSVGTAYTFYEQYF. For the CDR3, the DNA is TGTGCCAGCAGTGTCGGGACAGCTTATACCTTCTACGAGCAGTACTTC.

This clone was found a few times. This chain uses TRBV6-6 with TRBJ1-1; D not resolved. The CDR3 loop spans 15 amino acids. V lost 5 bases and J lost 2, with 15 bases in between. Per the germline V gene, CDR1 is MNHNY and CDR2 is SVGAGI (reference sequence). CDR3 in amino acids: CASSPLLTSNTEAFF. The DNA for the CDR3 is TGTGCCAGCAGTCCCCTCTTGACGAGCAACACTGAAGCTTTCTTT.

The gene calls are TRBV2 and TRBJ2-7, with 7 positions matching TRBD1. J lost 5 bases, V lost 8 bases, and 6 bases had no gene match. The length of the CDR3 is 12 residues. Germline values: CDR1 SNHLY, CDR2 FYNNEI. The CDR3 region is CASSGGVDEQYF. CDR3 coding DNA: TGTGCCAGCTCAGGGGGAGTGGACGAGCAGTACTTC.